This TCR beta chain comes out of a study of blood T cell repertoires in COVID-19. Profiling relied on immunoSEQ multiplex PCR, and the TCRdb table lists in-frame clones only, not all of them. Of roughly 300,000 clones in the sample, roughly 92% were seen once. This CDR3 has 17 residues. Trimming at V came to 5 bases and at J to 1 base, leaving 11 bases not matched to a gene. CDR1 is SGHAT, CDR2 FQNNGV, per germline. The chain combines TRBV11-2 with TRBJ1-2; 9 bases align to TRBD1. The receptor comes from a woman aged 25 to 39 with COVID-19, enrolled during active disease. Sequenced material: peripheral blood. The CDR3: CASSAYRGPRLNYGYTF. For the CDR3, the DNA is TGTGCCAGCAGCGCCTACAGGGGGCCTCGACTTAACTATGGCTACACCTTC.